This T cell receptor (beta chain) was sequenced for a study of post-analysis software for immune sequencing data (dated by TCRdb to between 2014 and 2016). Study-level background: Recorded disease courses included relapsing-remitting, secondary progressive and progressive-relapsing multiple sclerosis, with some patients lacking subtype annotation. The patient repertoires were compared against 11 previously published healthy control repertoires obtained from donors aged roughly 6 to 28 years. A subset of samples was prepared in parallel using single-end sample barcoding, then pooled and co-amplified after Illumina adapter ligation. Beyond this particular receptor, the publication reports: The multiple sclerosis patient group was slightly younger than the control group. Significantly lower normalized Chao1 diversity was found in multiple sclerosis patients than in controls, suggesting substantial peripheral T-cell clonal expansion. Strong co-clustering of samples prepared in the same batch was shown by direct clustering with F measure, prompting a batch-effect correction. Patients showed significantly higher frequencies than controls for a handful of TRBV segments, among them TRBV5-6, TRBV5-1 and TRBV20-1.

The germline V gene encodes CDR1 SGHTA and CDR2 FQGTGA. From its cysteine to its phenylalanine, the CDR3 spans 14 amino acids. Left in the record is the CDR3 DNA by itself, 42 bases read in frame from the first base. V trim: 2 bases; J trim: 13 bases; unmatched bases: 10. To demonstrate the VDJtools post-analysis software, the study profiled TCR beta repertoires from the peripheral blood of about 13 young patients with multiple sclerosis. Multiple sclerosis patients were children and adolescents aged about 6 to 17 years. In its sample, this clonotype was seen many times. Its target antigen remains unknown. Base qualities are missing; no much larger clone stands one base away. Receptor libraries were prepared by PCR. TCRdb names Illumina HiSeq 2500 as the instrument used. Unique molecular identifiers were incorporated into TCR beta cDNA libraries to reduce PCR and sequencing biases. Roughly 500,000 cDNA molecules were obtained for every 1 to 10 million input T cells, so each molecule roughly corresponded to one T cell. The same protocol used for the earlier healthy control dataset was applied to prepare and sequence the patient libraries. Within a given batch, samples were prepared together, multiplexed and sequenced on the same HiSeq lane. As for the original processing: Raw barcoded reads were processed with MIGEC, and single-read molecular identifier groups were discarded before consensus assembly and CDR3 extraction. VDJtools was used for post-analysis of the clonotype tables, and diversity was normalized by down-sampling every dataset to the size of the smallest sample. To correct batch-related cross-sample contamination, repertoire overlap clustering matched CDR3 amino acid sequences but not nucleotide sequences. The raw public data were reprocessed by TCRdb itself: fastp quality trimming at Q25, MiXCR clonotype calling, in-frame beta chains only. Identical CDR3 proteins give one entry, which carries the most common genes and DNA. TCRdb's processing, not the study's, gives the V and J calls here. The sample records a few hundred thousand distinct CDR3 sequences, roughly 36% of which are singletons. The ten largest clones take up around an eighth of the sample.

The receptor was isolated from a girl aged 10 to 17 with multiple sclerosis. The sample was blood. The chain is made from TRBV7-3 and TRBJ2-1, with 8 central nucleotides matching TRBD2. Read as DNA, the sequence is TGTGCCAGCAGCTTAGGTAGCTCGGGGGGGGAACAGTTCTTC. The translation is CASSLGSSGGEQFF.